The clone carrying this T cell receptor beta chain has a single count. The source of the sample is a study of neoadjuvant anti-PD-1 for oral cavity cancer. Trimming cost V 2 bases and J 2 bases, with 12 bases left between them. This CDR3 is 15 amino acids long. Germline CDR1 and CDR2: SGHRS and YFSETQ. The sample's time point: after neoadjuvant nivolumab, at surgical resection. Analysis of PBMCs was direct, with no culture step. Most PBMC samples had 480 ng input DNA in six replicates. Sequencing was performed with immunoSEQ multiplex PCR; in TCRdb, only in-frame clones are kept and a portion is missing. The sample has roughly 46,000 clones, 65% to 85% seen once.

The clonotype was recovered from a person aged 35 to 85 with oral cavity squamous cell carcinoma. V and J are TRBV5-1 and TRBJ2-3; a weak D match, TRBD1 (5 bases). Here the sequenced sample was PBMCs, taken after nivolumab (anti-PD-1) treatment. The CDR3 DNA is TGCGCCAGCAGCTTAGGAGACAGAGACACAGATACGCAGTATTTT. This sequence encodes CASSLGDRDTDTQYF.